This T cell receptor beta chain was sequenced during a study of a mutant IDH1 vaccine in newly diagnosed glioma. Sequenced by immunoSEQ multiplex PCR; TCRdb stores in-frame clones only, minus some. The sample yields about 60,000 clones, less than 90% seen once. On this clone itself: The antigen is unknown.

Indicated time point: week 35, safety follow-up. Every vaccination contained 300 ug of the mutant IDH1 20-mer peptide and was paired with topical imiquimod. Trimming removed 4 bases from V and 2 bases from J; junction bases left unmatched: 6. Germline assignment: CDR1 MNHEY and CDR2 SMNVEV (reference sequence). The CDR3 totals 15 residues. Sequenced material: PBMCs, taken from a glioma patient whose treatment included an IDH1 peptide vaccine. This TCR was sampled from a man aged 25 to 40 with glioma. J is TRBJ2-7 and V is TRBV27, with 9 bases fitting TRBD2. CDR3 amino acids: CASSSSGGPTYEQYF. The CDR3 nucleotides read TGTGCCAGCAGTTCAAGCGGGGGGCCTACCTACGAGCAGTACTTC.